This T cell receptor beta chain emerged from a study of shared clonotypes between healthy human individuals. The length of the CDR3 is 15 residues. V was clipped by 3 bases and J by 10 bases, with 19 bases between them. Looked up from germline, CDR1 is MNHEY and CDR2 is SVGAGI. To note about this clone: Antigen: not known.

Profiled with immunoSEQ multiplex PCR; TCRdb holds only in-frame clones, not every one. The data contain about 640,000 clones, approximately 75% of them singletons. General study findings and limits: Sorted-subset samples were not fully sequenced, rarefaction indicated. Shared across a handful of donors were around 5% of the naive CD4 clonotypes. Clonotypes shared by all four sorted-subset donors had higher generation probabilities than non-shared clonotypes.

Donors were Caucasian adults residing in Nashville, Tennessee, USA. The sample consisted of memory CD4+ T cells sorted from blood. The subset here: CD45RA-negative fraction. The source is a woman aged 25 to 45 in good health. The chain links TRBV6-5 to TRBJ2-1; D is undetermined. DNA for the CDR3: TGTGCCAGCAGTTATGAGAGACCCGGTCGTGCCGAGCAGTTCTTC. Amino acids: CASSYERPGRAEQFF.